This T cell receptor (beta chain) stems from a study of T cell repertoires in cytomegalovirus infection. Study-level background: The study used recently identified HLA-C-restricted and well-studied HLA-B-restricted CMV epitopes. An indication of both CMV infection and matching HLA type came from public TCR beta signatures.

In TCRdb, the reads were re-called with MiXCR into one record per CDR3 protein. The sample lists about 890,000 distinct CDR3 sequences, roughly 31% seen once, with 13% in the top ten. Looked up from germline, CDR1 is KGHDR and CDR2 is SFDVKD. V was shortened by 3 bases and J by 2 bases, with 3 bases between the two germline ends. The CDR3 runs to 12 residues. This clonotype was recorded a few times. What it binds is not known. Material: cultured CD8+ T cells from PBMCs, obtained from culture after CMV antigen stimulation. This rearrangement joins TRBV24-1 to TRBJ1-1; D gene unclear. The receptor was derived from a human donor in good health (CMV status not recorded). Some clones in this sample may be carry-over from other donors' samples. The CDR3 is CATSDSNTEAFF. The DNA for the CDR3 is TGTGCCACCAGTGATAGCAACACTGAAGCTTTCTTT.